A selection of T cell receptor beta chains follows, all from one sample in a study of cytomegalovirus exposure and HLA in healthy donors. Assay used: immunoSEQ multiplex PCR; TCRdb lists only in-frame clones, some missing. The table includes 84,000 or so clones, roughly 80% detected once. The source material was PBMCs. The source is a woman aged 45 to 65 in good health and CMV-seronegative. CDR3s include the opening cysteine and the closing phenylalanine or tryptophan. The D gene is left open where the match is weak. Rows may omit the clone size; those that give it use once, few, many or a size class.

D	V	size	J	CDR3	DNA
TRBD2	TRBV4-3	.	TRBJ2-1	CASSRAPSGGRQGNEQFF	TGCGCCAGCAGCCGGGCTCCTAGCGGGGGGCGGCAGGGGAATGAGCAGTTCTTC
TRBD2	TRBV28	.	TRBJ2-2	CASSFLAGEVTGELFF	TGTGCCAGCAGTTTTCTAGCGGGAGAGGTCACCGGGGAGCTGTTTTTT
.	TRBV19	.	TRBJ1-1	CASSIGTPHGWNTEAFF	TGTGCCAGTAGTATAGGGACACCACACGGTTGGAACACTGAAGCTTTCTTT
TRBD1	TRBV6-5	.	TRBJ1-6	CAGSTIQGAPLHF	TGTGCCGGCAGTACTATACAGGGGGCACCCCTCCACTTT
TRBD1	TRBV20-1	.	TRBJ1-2	CSVDREHGYTF	TGCAGTGTTGACAGGGAGCATGGCTACACCTTC
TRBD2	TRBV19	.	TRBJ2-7	CASSPGGLSYEQYF	TGTGCCAGTAGCCCGGGAGGCCTCTCCTACGAGCAGTACTTC
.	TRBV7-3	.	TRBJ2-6	CASSPHSGANVLTF	TGTGCCAGCAGCCCCCACTCTGGGGCCAACGTCCTGACTTTC
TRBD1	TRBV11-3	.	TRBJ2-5	CASSSGQGTSQETQYF	TGTGCCAGCAGCTCGGGACAGGGCACTTCTCAAGAGACCCAGTACTTC
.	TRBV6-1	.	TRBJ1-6	CASSDLQGSPLHF	TGTGCCAGCAGTGATTTACAGGGTTCACCCCTCCACTTT
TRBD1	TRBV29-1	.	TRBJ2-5	CSYYRGQETQYF	TGCAGCTACTACAGGGGCCAAGAGACCCAGTACTTC
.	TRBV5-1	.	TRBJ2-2	CASSLVADSRTGELFF	TGCGCCAGCAGCTTGGTTGCGGACAGCCGCACCGGGGAGCTGTTTTTT
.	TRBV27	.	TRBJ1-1	CASSLAAGFDTEAFF	TGTGCCAGCAGCCTCGCCGCGGGATTCGACACTGAAGCTTTCTTT
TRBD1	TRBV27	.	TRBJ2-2	CASSLSAGGANTGELFF	TGTGCCAGCAGTTTATCAGCAGGGGGCGCGAACACCGGGGAGCTGTTTTTT
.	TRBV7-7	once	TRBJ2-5	CASSLLYGVQETQYF	TGTGCTAGCAGCTTATTATACGGTGTCCAAGAGACCCAGTACTTC
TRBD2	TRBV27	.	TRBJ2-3	CASSLSRLAGATDTQYF	TGTGCCAGCAGTTTATCCCGACTAGCGGGAGCAACAGATACGCAGTATTTT
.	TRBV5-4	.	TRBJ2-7	CASSLGVRGIGSYEQYF	TGTGCCAGCAGCTTGGGGGTACGCGGGATAGGGTCCTACGAGCAGTACTTC
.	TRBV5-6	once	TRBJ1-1	CASSLGETANTEAFF	TGTGCCAGCAGCTTGGGTGAGACAGCGAACACTGAAGCTTTCTTT
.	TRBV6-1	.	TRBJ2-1	CASSVAEYNEQFF	TGTGCCAGCAGTGTGGCAGAATACAATGAGCAGTTCTTC
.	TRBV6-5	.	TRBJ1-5	CASSKQSGPQHF	TGTGCCAGCAGTAAGCAATCAGGGCCCCAGCATTTT
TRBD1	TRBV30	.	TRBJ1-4	CAWVQTGDEKLFF	TGTGCCTGGGTCCAGACAGGGGATGAAAAACTGTTTTTT
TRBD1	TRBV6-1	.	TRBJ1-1	CASSEARTGGEAFF	TGTGCCAGCAGTGAAGCGCGGACAGGTGGGGAAGCTTTCTTT
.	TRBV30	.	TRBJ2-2	CAWGSTGELFF	TGTGCCTGGGGCTCCACCGGGGAGCTGTTTTTT